This is a list of T cell receptor beta chains from one sample in a study of blood T cell repertoires in COVID-19. Only in-frame clones appear in the TCRdb table, and some are missing; sequencing was by immunoSEQ multiplex PCR. The sample has some 250,000 clones, approximately 83% seen once. The material sequenced was peripheral blood. Receptors originate from a woman aged 25-40 years who had recovered from COVID-19. Each CDR3 is given with its conserved first and last residue. The D gene is left open where the match is weak. Not all rows give a size; the values are once, few, many and, for expanded clones, a class.

>once|TRBV9|TRBJ1-1|TRBD1
TGTGCCAGCAGCCATCCCGGGACAGGGGCCGGATTGAACACTGAAGCTTTCTTT
CASSHPGTGAGLNTEAFF
>once|TRBV27|TRBJ1-5|TRBD1
TGTGCCAGCAGTTTAAAGGGGCACAGGGGAGGAAGCAATCAGCCCCAGCATTTT
CASSLKGHRGGSNQPQHF
>-|TRBV6-4|TRBJ1-1|TRBD1
TGTGCCAGCAGTGACTCGAGACAGGGGAAAGCTTTCTTT
CASSDSRQGKAFF
>-|TRBV12-3/TRBV12-4|TRBJ2-1|-
TGTGCCAGCAGCAGAGTGGGGCACAATGAGCAGTTCTTC
CASSRVGHNEQFF
>once|TRBV2|TRBJ1-4|TRBD1
TGTGCCAGCAGCCAAACGCTACAGGGGGCGCGTACTAATGAAAAACTGTTTTTT
CASSQTLQGARTNEKLFF
>few|TRBV30|TRBJ1-4|TRBD1
TGTGCCTGGACTACTAGACAGGGGGCCCGAAAACTGTTTTTT
CAWTTRQGARKLFF
>once|TRBV4-2|TRBJ2-1|-
TGTGCCAGCAGCCAAGATTTCAGGTCAAACAATGAGCAGTTCTTC
CASSQDFRSNNEQFF
>-|TRBV12-3/TRBV12-4|TRBJ1-2|TRBD1
TGTGCCAGCACCAAAGGGACAGGGTCAGGCTACACCTTC
CASTKGTGSGYTF
>-|TRBV12-3/TRBV12-4|TRBJ2-7|TRBD1
TGTGCCAGCAGCCGCGCAGGGGGCTACGAGCAGTACTTC
CASSRAGGYEQYF
>-|TRBV10-3|TRBJ1-4|TRBD1
TGTGCCATCAGTGCGACAGGGGGTCGCGCAACTAATGAAAAACTGTTTTTT
CAISATGGRATNEKLFF
>-|TRBV4-3|TRBJ1-3|TRBD1
TGCGCCAGCAGCCCGGGACAGAGCTCTGGAAACACCATATATTTT
CASSPGQSSGNTIYF
>-|TRBV5-6|TRBJ2-2|-
TGTGCCAGCAGCTTAGGAGGTGGGGAGCTGTTTTTT
CASSLGGGELFF
>-|TRBV14|TRBJ1-2|-
TGTGCCAGCAGCCAATGGCAGGGCGCGAACGGCTATGGCTACACCTTC
CASSQWQGANGYGYTF
>-|TRBV7-9|TRBJ2-3|TRBD2
TGTGCCAGCAGCTTAGAGGCGCCGGGGGGGCAGTATTTT
CASSLEAPGGQYF
>-|TRBV10-3|TRBJ2-7|TRBD1
TGTGCCATCAGGACAGGGGCAGGGGCCTACGAGCAGTACTTC
CAIRTGAGAYEQYF
>-|TRBV7-2|TRBJ2-1|TRBD2
TGTGCCAGCAGCTTAGACCGGCCGCTTCTAGCGGGGGGATACAATGAGCAGTTCTTC
CASSLDRPLLAGGYNEQFF
>-|TRBV5-1|TRBJ2-3|-
TGCGCCAGCAGCCCGGGGACTAGCACAGATACGCAGTATTTT
CASSPGTSTDTQYF
>once|TRBV18|TRBJ2-5|-
TGTGCCAGCTCACCGGAATGGGACACCCAAGAGACCCAGTACTTC
CASSPEWDTQETQYF
>-|TRBV3-1/TRBV3-2|TRBJ2-1|-
TGTGCCAGCAGCCATTTATCAGGGGGGCCGGACGTCGATGAGCAGTTCTTC
CASSHLSGGPDVDEQFF
>-|TRBV6-4|TRBJ1-1|-
TGTGCCAGCAGCGTTGATCGGGGCACTGAAGCTTTCTTT
CASSVDRGTEAFF
>-|TRBV6-1|TRBJ1-3|TRBD1
TGTGCCAGCAGTGGTTGGACAGGCAGCTCTGGAAACACCATATATTTT
CASSGWTGSSGNTIYF
>-|TRBV6-6|TRBJ1-3|-
TGTGCCAGCAGTTACGTCGGAGGGAGGGACACCATATATTTT
CASSYVGGRDTIYF
>-|TRBV2|TRBJ2-1|TRBD1
TGTGCCAGCAGGCCTACCGGGACAGGGTTTGTCAATGAGCAGTTCTTC
CASRPTGTGFVNEQFF